The rows below give T cell receptor beta chains drawn from one sample of a study of T-cell memory formation after mild COVID-19. TCRdb redid the calling of the 5' RACE reads with MiXCR, one entry per CDR3 protein. The profile shows under 450,000 distinct CDR3 sequences, around an eighth of them singletons. Specimen: PBMCs or a T cell subset sorted from them (not recorded which). The source is a man between 18 and 29 years old who had mild COVID-19 (a few samples of this study predate the infection). Cell type and time point are not known. Both conserved end residues are part of each CDR3. A D gene is named only where the DNA matches it firmly.

d_call	v_call	j_call	cdr3_aa
TRBD1	TRBV5-1	TRBJ2-1	CASSLRRTGKNEQFF
TRBD1	TRBV27	TRBJ1-2	CASSPRTGTYYGYTF
TRBD2	TRBV20-1	TRBJ2-1	CSARDPATSGDYNEQFF
NA	TRBV12-3/TRBV12-4	TRBJ1-5	CASSHRFSNQPQHF
NA	TRBV27	TRBJ1-6	CASSNALGGSPLHF
NA	TRBV5-1	TRBJ1-2	CASSLGGIDYGYTF
TRBD1	TRBV7-2	TRBJ2-1	CASSLYPGQGARNEQFF
NA	TRBV5-1	TRBJ2-5	CGSSLGGPLETQYF
NA	TRBV27	TRBJ1-2	CASRGGGPSYGYTF
TRBD1	TRBV7-9	TRBJ1-2	CASSSDLPGQGYGYTF
TRBD2	TRBV9	TRBJ2-5	CASSVRGQETQYF
NA	TRBV4-1	TRBJ2-7	CASSPVGGRGSSYEQYF
NA	TRBV13	TRBJ1-2	CASSFFGSPVGGYTF
NA	TRBV7-3	TRBJ2-3	CASSLNTSFPPGTDTQYF
NA	TRBV7-9	TRBJ2-3	CASSSSGPADTQYF
TRBD1	TRBV5-1	TRBJ2-1	CASSLYPGQGYNEQFF
NA	TRBV10-3	TRBJ1-1	CAISPRGGVREAFF
NA	TRBV5-1	TRBJ2-3	CASSLAGGGLRTDTQYF
TRBD1	TRBV4-2	TRBJ2-6	CASSRDPDRVLLSGANVLTF